This entry lists 11 T cell receptor beta chains sequenced from one sample in a study of cytomegalovirus exposure and HLA in healthy donors. Researchers ran the PCR with 60 Vbeta and 13 Jbeta primers. The method was immunoSEQ multiplex PCR; TCRdb's version includes in-frame clones alone and lacks a portion of them. Of roughly 200,000 clones detected, more than 75% appear once; the ten largest clones hold roughly an eighth. The sequencing sample was made of PBMCs. The receptors were sampled from a woman in her twenties or thirties in good health and CMV-seropositive.

The chain has TRBV5-6 and TRBJ2-7; D might be TRBD2 (5 bases). CDR1 and CDR2 (germline): SGHDT, YYEEEE. V was trimmed by 4 bases and J by 6 bases, leaving 17 bases between them. This CDR3 contains 14 residues. CDR3 DNA: TGTGCCAGCAGCCCGGCCAGTTGGGGAGCCGAGCAGTACTTC. It yields the protein CASSPASWGAEQYF. Variable domain in full (rest from reference TRBV5-6 and TRBJ2-7): DAGVTQSPTHLIKTRGQQVTLRCSPKSGHDTVSWYQQALGQGPQFIFQYYEEEERQRGNFPDRFSGHQFPNYSSELNVNALLLGDSALYLCASSPASWGAEQYFGPGTRLTVT.

The V call is TRBV4-1, the J call TRBJ1-2, with TRBD1 as a possible D gene (5 bases). Germline V gene data show CDR1 as MGHRA and CDR2 as YSYEKL. V lost 4 bases, J lost 8 bases, and 17 bases lay in between. The CDR3 loop spans 14 amino acids. CDR3 in DNA: TGCGCCAGCAGCCGGGCAACGGGGGAGGTCGGCTACACCTTC. Protein product: CASSRATGEVGYTF.

The CDR3 region has the DNA TGTGCCAGCAGCCATACTAACCAAGAGACCCAGTACTTC. Protein product: CASSHTNQETQYF. This sequence joins TRBV14 and TRBJ2-5; no reliable D call. This CDR3 has 13 amino acids. Trimming pared 3 bases from V and 0 bases from J, leaving 5 bases between. From germline, CDR1 is SGHDN and CDR2 FVKESK. Looking up the rest from reference TRBV14 and TRBJ2-5 gives the full variable domain: EAGVTQFPSHSVIEKGQTVTLRCDPISGHDNLYWYRRVMGKEIKFLLHFVKESKQDESGMPNNRFLAERTGGTYSTLKVQPAELEDSGVYFCASSHTNQETQYFGPGTRLLVL.

The chain is built from TRBV11-2 and TRBJ2-4; maybe TRBD1 (5 bases). This CDR3 is built from 12 residues. Trimming removed 9 bases at V and 5 bases at J, with 11 bases between. Per the germline V gene, CDR1 is SGHAT and CDR2 is FQNNGV. The CDR3 DNA sequence: TGTGCCAGTTCAAGGGGCGAAAACATTCAGTACTTC. As protein: CASSRGENIQYF.

The chain couples TRBV5-1 to TRBJ1-4; 11 bases are a match to TRBD1. V shed 4 bases, J shed 6 bases, and the junction held 2 bases outside the gene matches. The CDR3 is 14 residues long. Germline CDR1 and CDR2: SGHRS and YFSETQ. CDR3 residues: CASSKGQGDEKLFF. DNA of the CDR3: TGCGCCAGCAGCAAGGGACAGGGGGATGAAAAACTGTTTTTT.

The chain couples TRBV5-6 to TRBJ2-7, with D tentatively TRBD1 (5 bases). The germline gives CDR1 SGHDT, CDR2 YYEEEE. The germline V and J ends were trimmed by 1 base and 5 bases, with 13 bases remaining between them. This CDR3 has 14 amino acids. The CDR3 bases are TGTGCCAGCAGCTTGTTTCGGACATCACACGAGCAGTACTTC. Protein: CASSLFRTSHEQYF.

The CDR3 DNA reads TGTGCCAGCAGCCCCAAGTCCGGCGGAACCTACGAGCAGTACTTC. This encodes CASSPKSGGTYEQYF. The genes are TRBV11-2 and TRBJ2-7; no definite D call. CDR3 length: 15 residues. Germline V gene lookup returns CDR1 SGHAT and CDR2 FQNNGV. V was cut by 5 bases and J by 2 bases, with 16 bases left in between.

The chain combines TRBV19 with TRBJ2-3, with 8 bases matching TRBD2. The ends lost 2 bases at V and 5 bases at J; junction bases unmatched: 6. This CDR3 contains 15 residues. Germline loops: CDR1 LNHDA, CDR2 SQIVND (reference sequence). The CDR3 spells CASSISAGVGDTQYF. CDR3 sequence (DNA): TGTGCCAGTAGTATATCAGCGGGGGTCGGAGATACGCAGTATTTT.

This chain joins TRBV13 and TRBJ2-7; TRBD2 matches at 7 bases. The CDR3 is 15 residues long. V shed 5 bases and J 4 bases; nucleotides not matched to a gene: 11. Germline V gene data show CDR1 as PRHDT and CDR2 as FYEKMQ (reference sequence). This CDR3 reads CASSRVTRESYEQYF. The CDR3 nucleotides are TGTGCCAGCAGCCGAGTCACGCGGGAGAGTTACGAGCAGTACTTC.

The rearrangement joins TRBV6-4 to TRBJ2-1, with D uncertain. The CDR3 has 15 residues. Trimming stripped 4 bases from V and 10 bases from J, with 20 bases between. CDR1 and CDR2 from the germline V gene are MRHNA and SNTAGT. In DNA, the CDR3 is TGTGCCAGCAGTGGTGGTAACTCCATCTCGGAGGAGCAGTTCTTC. It is translated as CASSGGNSISEEQFF.

This clone was found once. The chain employs TRBV27 and TRBJ2-5, with D possibly matching TRBD1 (6 bases). V dropped 7 bases and J dropped 7 bases, with 22 bases sitting between them. This CDR3 is built from 15 residues. The germline V gene has CDR1 MNHEY and CDR2 SMNVEV (reference sequence). CDR3 amino acids: CASNPSGHPRGTQYF. The CDR3 DNA follows: TGTGCCAGCAACCCATCAGGGCACCCCAGGGGGACCCAGTACTTC.